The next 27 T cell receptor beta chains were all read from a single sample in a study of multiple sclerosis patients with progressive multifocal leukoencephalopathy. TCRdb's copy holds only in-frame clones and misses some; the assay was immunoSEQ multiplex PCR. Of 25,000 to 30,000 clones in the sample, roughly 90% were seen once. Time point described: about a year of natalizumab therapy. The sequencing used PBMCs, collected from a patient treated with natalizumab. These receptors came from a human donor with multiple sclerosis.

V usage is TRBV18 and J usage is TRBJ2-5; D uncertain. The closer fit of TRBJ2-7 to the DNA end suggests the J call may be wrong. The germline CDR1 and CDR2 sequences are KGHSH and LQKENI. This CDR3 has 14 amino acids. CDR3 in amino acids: CASSPEFPPYEQYF. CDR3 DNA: TGTGCCAGCTCGCCCGAGTTCCCTCCCTACGAGCAGTACTTC.

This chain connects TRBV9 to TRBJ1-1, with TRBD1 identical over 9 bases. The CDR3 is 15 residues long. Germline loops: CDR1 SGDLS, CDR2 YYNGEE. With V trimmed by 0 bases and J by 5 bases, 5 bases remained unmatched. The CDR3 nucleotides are TGTGCCAGCAGCGTAGTGGACAGGGGAATAACTGAAGCTTTCTTT. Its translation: CASSVVDRGITEAFF.

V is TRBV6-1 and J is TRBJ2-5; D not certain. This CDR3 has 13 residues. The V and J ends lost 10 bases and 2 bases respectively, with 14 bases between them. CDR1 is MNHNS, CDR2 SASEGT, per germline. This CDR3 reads CATSTKAQETQYF. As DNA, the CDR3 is TGTGCCACCTCGACCAAGGCTCAAGAGACCCAGTACTTC.

The CDR3 DNA follows: TGCGCCAGCAGCCTTTATCCGGGACAGGGGAAATCACCCCTCCACTTT. Translated, it gives CASSLYPGQGKSPLHF. The chain combines TRBV4-1 with TRBJ1-6; 10 bases are shared with TRBD1. The germline V gene has CDR1 MGHRA and CDR2 YSYEKL. V lost 4 bases, J lost 10 bases, and 10 bases stayed unmatched. The CDR3 runs to 16 residues.

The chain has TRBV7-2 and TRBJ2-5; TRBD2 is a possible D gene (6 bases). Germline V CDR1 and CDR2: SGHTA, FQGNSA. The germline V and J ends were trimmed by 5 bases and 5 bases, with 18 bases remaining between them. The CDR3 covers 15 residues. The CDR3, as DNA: TGTGCCAGCAGCGCGGTTGGCGGGGCCCGGGAGACCCAGTACTTC. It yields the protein CASSAVGGARETQYF.

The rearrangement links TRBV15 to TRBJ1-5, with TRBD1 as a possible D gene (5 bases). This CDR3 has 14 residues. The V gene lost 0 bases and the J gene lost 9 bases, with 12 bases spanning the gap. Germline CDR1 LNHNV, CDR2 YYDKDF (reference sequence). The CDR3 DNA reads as TGTGCCACCAGCAGAGACAGGGCCCAACGGCCCCAGCATTTT. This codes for CATSRDRAQRPQHF.

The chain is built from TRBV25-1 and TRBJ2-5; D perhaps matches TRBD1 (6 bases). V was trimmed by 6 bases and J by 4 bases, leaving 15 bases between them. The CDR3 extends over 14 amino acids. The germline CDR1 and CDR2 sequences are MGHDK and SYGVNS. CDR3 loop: CASSPTGIGETQYF. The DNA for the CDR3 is TGTGCCAGCAGCCCTACAGGGATCGGAGAGACCCAGTACTTC.

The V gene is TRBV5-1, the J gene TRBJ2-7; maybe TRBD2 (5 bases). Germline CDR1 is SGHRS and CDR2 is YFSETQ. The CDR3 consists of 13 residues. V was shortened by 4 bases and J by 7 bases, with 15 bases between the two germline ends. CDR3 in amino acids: CASSPGGRAEQYF. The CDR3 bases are TGCGCCAGCAGCCCTGGAGGACGGGCTGAGCAGTACTTC.

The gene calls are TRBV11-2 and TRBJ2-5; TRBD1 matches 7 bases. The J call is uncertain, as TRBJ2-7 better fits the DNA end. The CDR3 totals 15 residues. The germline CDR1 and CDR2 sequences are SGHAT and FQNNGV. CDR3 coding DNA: TGTGCCAGCAGCTTACGGACAGGCCTCTACTACGAGCAGTACTTC. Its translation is CASSLRTGLYYEQYF.

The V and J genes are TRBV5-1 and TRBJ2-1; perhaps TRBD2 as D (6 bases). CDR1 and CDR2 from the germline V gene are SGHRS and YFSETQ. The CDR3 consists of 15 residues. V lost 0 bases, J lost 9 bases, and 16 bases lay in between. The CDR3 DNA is TGCGCCAGCAGCTTGGCGGCGGGGAAATTGCGTGAGCAGTTCTTC. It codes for CASSLAAGKLREQFF.

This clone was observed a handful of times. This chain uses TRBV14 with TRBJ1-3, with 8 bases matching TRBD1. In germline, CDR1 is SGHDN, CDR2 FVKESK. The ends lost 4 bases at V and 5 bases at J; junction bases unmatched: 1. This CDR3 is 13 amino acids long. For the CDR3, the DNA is TGTGCCAGCAGCCGACAGGGGCGAAACACCATATATTTT. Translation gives CASSRQGRNTIYF.

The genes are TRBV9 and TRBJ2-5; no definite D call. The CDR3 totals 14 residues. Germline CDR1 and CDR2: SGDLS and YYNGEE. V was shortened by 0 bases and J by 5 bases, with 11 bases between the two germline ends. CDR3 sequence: CASSVGALRETQYF. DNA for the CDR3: TGTGCCAGCAGCGTAGGGGCACTACGGGAGACCCAGTACTTC. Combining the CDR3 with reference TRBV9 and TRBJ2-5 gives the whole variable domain DSGVTQTPKHLITATGQRVTLRCSPRSGDLSVYWYQQSLDQGLQFLIQYYNGEERAKGNILERFSAQQFPDLHSELNLSSLELGDSALYFCASSVGALRETQYFGPGTRLLVL.

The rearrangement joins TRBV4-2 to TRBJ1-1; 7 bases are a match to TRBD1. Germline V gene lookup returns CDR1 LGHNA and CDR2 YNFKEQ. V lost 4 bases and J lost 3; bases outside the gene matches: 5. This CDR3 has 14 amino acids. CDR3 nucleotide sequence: TGTGCCAGCAGCCCACCCAGGGGGGACACTGAAGCTTTCTTT. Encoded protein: CASSPPRGDTEAFF.

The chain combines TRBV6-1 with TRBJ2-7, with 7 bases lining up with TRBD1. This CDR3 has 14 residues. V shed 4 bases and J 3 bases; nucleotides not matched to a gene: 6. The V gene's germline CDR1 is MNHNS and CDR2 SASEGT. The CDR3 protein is CASSGMDRRYEQYF. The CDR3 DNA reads TGTGCCAGCAGTGGTATGGACAGGCGCTACGAGCAGTACTTC.

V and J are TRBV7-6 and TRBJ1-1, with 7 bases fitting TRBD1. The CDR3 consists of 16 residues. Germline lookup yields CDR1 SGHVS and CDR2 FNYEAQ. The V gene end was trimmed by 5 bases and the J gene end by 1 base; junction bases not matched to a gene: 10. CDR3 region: CASSPGDSFGNTEAFF. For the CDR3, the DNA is TGTGCCAGCAGCCCCGGGGACAGCTTTGGGAACACTGAAGCTTTCTTT.

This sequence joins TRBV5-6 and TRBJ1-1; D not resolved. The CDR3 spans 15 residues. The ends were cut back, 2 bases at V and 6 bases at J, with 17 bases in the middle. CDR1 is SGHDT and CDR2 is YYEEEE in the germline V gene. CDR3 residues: CASSLVRLDGAEAFF. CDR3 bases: TGTGCCAGCAGCTTAGTCCGACTAGACGGAGCTGAAGCTTTCTTT. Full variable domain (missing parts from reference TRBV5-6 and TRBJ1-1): DAGVTQSPTHLIKTRGQQVTLRCSPKSGHDTVSWYQQALGQGPQFIFQYYEEEERQRGNFPDRFSGHQFPNYSSELNVNALLLGDSALYLCASSLVRLDGAEAFFGQGTRLTVV.

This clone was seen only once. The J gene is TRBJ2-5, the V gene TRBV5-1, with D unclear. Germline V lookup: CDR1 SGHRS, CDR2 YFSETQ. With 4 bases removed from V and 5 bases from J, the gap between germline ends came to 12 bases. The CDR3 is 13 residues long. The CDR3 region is CASSRLRVETQYF. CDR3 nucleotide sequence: TGCGCCAGCAGCCGGTTAAGGGTGGAGACCCAGTACTTC. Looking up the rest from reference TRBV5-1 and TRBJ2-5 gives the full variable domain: KAGVTQTPRYLIKTRGQQVTLSCSPISGHRSVSWYQQTPGQGLQFLFEYFSETQRNKGNFPGRFSGRQFSNSRSEMNVSTLELGDSALYLCASSRLRVETQYFGPGTRLLVL.

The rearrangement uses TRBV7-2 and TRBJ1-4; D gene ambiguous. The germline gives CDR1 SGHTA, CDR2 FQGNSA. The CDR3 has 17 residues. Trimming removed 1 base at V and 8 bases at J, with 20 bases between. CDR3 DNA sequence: TGTGCCAGCAGCTTAGGGGTCCGCGGCGGCAAGGGAGAAAAACTGTTTTTT. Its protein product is CASSLGVRGGKGEKLFF.

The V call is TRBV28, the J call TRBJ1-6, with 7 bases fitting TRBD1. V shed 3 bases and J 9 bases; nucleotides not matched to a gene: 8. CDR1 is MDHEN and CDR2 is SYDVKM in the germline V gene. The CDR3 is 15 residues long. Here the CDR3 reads CASSFPDRSLSPLHF. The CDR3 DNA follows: TGTGCCAGCAGTTTTCCGGACAGGTCGCTTTCACCCCTCCACTTT. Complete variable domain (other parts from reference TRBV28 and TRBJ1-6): DVKVTQSSRYLVKRTGEKVFLECVQDMDHENMFWYRQDPGLGLRLIYFSYDVKMKEKGDIPEGYSVSREKKERFSLILESASTNQTSMYLCASSFPDRSLSPLHFGNGTRLTVT.

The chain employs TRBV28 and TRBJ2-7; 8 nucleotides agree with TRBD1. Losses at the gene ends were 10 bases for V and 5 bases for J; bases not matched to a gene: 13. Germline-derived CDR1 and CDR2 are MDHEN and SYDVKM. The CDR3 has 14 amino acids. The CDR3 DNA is TGTGCCACCTCCCCTTCCGGGACAGGAAACGAGCAGTACTTC. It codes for CATSPSGTGNEQYF. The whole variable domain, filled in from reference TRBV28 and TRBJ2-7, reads DVKVTQSSRYLVKRTGEKVFLECVQDMDHENMFWYRQDPGLGLRLIYFSYDVKMKEKGDIPEGYSVSREKKERFSLILESASTNQTSMYLCATSPSGTGNEQYFGPGTRLTVT.

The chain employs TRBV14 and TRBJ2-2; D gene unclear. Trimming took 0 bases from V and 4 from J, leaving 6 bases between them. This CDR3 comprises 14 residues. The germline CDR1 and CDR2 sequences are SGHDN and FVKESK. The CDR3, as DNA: TGTGCCAGCAGCCAAGATCGAGGCACCGGGGAGCTGTTTTTT. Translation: CASSQDRGTGELFF.

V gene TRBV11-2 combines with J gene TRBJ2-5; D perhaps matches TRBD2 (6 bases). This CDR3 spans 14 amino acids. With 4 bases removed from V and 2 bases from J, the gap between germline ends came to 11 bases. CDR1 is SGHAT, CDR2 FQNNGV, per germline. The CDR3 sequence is CASSWFGGQETQYF. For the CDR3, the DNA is TGTGCCAGCAGCTGGTTTGGGGGGCAAGAGACCCAGTACTTC.

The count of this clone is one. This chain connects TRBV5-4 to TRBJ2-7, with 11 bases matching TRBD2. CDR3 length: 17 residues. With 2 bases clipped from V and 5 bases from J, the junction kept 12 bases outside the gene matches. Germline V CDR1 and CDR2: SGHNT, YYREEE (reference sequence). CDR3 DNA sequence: TGTGCCAGCAGCTTCGGTTCCAGGATAGCGGGGGGGAACGAGCAGTACTTC. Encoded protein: CASSFGSRIAGGNEQYF.

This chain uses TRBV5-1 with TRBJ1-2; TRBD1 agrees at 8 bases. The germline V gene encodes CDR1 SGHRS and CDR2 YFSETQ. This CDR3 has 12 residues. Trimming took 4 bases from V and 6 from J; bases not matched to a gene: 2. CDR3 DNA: TGCGCCAGCAGCCGGGGACAGGATGGCTACACCTTC. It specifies CASSRGQDGYTF.

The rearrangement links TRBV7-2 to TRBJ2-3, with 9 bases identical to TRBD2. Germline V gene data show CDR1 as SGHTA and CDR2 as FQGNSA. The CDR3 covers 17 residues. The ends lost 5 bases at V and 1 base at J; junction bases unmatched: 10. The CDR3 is CASSRTSSGTRTDTQYF. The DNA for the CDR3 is TGTGCCAGCAGCCGAACCTCTAGCGGGACCCGCACAGATACGCAGTATTTT.

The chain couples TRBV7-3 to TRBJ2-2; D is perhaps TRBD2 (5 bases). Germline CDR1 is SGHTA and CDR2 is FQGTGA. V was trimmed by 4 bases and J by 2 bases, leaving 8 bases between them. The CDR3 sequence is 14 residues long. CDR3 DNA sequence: TGTGCCAGCAGCTCTTCGGGAAACACCGGGGAGCTGTTTTTT. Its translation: CASSSSGNTGELFF.

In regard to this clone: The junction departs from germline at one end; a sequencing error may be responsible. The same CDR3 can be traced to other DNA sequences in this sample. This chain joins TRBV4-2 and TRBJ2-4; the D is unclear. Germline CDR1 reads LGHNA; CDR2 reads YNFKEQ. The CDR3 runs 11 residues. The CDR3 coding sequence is TGTGCCACCCGCCGAAGGGATTCGGTTTATTTC. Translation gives CATRRRDSVYF.